The 32 T cell receptor beta chains below come from one sample, sequenced in a study of CD8 T cells in ankylosing spondylitis. Broader study findings: Seemingly distinctive of ankylosing spondylitis blood was a TCR beta motif formed by eight highly homologous variants.

These receptors lack a known antigen. Each CDR3 protein is one row after TCRdb ran MiXCR on the 5' RACE reads. The data hold hundreds of thousands of distinct CDR3 sequences, with more than 9.5% observed a single time. Sequencing was performed on blood, either unsorted or a sorted T cell fraction (not recorded which). The receptors derive from a male donor with ankylosing spondylitis.

This clonotype appeared a few times. The chain links TRBV4-1 to TRBJ1-5; D gene ambiguous. V gave up 0 bases and J gave up 5 bases, with 5 bases separating them. The CDR3 totals 13 residues. Germline lookup yields CDR1 MGHRA and CDR2 YSYEKL. Here the CDR3 reads CASSQESYQPQHF. The CDR3 DNA follows: TGCGCCAGCAGCCAAGAGTCCTATCAGCCCCAGCATTTT.

This clonotype was found a few times. V gene TRBV7-2 combines with J gene TRBJ1-4; no clear D gene. The V end was cut by 5 bases, the J end by 8 bases, with 9 bases between. This CDR3 is built from 12 residues. CDR1 SGHTA and CDR2 FQGNSA come from the germline V gene. Here the CDR3 DNA reads TGTGCCAGCAGCGCGTTGGGGGAAAAACTGTTTTTT. Translating gives CASSALGEKLFF. Drawing the rest from reference TRBV7-2 and TRBJ1-4, the complete variable domain is GAGVSQSPSNKVTEKGKDVELRCDPISGHTALYWYRQSLGQGLEFLIYFQGNSAPDKSGLPSDRFSAERTGGSVSTLTIQRTQQEDSAVYLCASSALGEKLFFGSGTQLSVL.

This clonotype was seen at least ten times. For the CDR3, the DNA is TGTGCCAGCAGCCAAGCGGCTAGAAACTCCTACAATGAGCAGTTCTTC. Protein product: CASSQAARNSYNEQFF. The rearrangement uses TRBV4-2 and TRBJ2-1; D remains ambiguous. This CDR3 spans 16 amino acids. V gave up 1 base and J gave up 0 bases, with 10 bases separating them. The germline gives CDR1 LGHNA, CDR2 YNFKEQ.

The genes are TRBV15 and TRBJ1-1; D is undetermined. Germline V gene sequence: CDR1 LNHNV, CDR2 YYDKDF (reference sequence). With 5 bases removed from V and 0 bases from J, the gap between germline ends came to 19 bases. The CDR3 extends over 17 amino acids. CDR3 in amino acids: CATSSPEGFSMNTEAFF. In DNA, the CDR3 is TGTGCCACCAGCTCCCCGGAAGGCTTTTCAATGAACACTGAAGCTTTCTTT.

This rearrangement joins TRBV29-1 to TRBJ2-1; D not resolved. Germline values: CDR1 SQVTM, CDR2 ANQGSEA. V was clipped by 1 base and J by 10 bases, with 11 bases between them. CDR3 size: 12 residues. CDR3 nucleotide sequence: TGCAGCGTTGAAGGCGACGGGCCCGAGCAGTTCTTC. Residues: CSVEGDGPEQFF.

This clonotype was seen many times. This chain joins TRBV7-8 and TRBJ2-5, with 8 bases aligning to TRBD2. CDR1 is SGHVS, CDR2 FQNEAQ, per germline. This CDR3 has 16 amino acids. V lost 5 bases and J lost 5; bases outside the gene matches: 13. The CDR3 is CASSPIGAGGVETQYF. The DNA of the CDR3 is TGTGCCAGCAGCCCCATCGGCGCGGGAGGAGTGGAGACCCAGTACTTC.

The rearrangement links TRBV3-1 to TRBJ2-1, with D maybe TRBD1 (5 bases). Germline V gene sequence: CDR1 LGHDT, CDR2 YNNKEL (reference sequence). This CDR3 is 12 amino acids long. V lost 4 bases and J 10 bases, leaving 11 bases between the germline ends. The CDR3 loop is CASSRGLGEQFF. CDR3 sequence (DNA): TGTGCCAGCAGCCGGGGCCTCGGGGAGCAGTTCTTC.

The chain employs TRBV6-5 and TRBJ1-4; perhaps TRBD1 as D (6 bases). CDR3 length equals 17 residues. Trimming stripped 2 bases from V and 0 bases from J, with 13 bases between. In germline, CDR1 is MNHEY, CDR2 SVGAGI. For the CDR3, the DNA is TGTGCCAGCAGTTACAGCAGGGGAGATGCAACTAATGAAAAACTGTTTTTT. This translates into CASSYSRGDATNEKLFF.

This clonotype was observed a handful of times. This chain uses TRBV5-6 with TRBJ1-5; D gene uncertain. V lost 1 base and J lost 4, with 15 bases in between. Germline V gene lookup returns CDR1 SGHDT and CDR2 YYEEEE. The CDR3 sequence is 16 residues long. The CDR3 sequence is CASSLRAMGGNQPQHF. CDR3 sequence (DNA): TGTGCCAGCAGCTTGAGGGCCATGGGCGGTAATCAGCCCCAGCATTTT.

This clonotype was seen more than once but under ten times. The chain combines TRBV10-3 with TRBJ1-1; perhaps TRBD1 as D (5 bases). There are 13 residues in the CDR3. Trimming took off 7 bases at V and 6 bases at J, with 15 bases between the two ends. The germline V gene has CDR1 ENHRY and CDR2 SYGVKD. The CDR3 reads CAITSQEASEAFF. CDR3 nucleotide sequence: TGTGCCATCACTTCACAGGAGGCCTCTGAAGCTTTCTTT.

This clonotype has just a few counts. The chain employs TRBV3-1 and TRBJ1-4, with D possibly being TRBD1 (6 bases). The V end lost 5 bases, the J end lost 6 bases, and 13 bases lay between the germline ends. The CDR3 is made up of 14 amino acids. CDR1 and CDR2 (germline): LGHDT, YNNKEL (reference sequence). CDR3 protein: CASSKGGVDEKLFF. The CDR3 region has the DNA TGTGCCAGCAGCAAAGGGGGGGTAGATGAAAAACTGTTTTTT.

This clonotype was seen only a few times. The chain couples TRBV7-9 to TRBJ2-3; tentatively, D is TRBD2 (6 bases). This CDR3 is built from 15 residues. The germline gives CDR1 SEHNR, CDR2 FQNEAQ (reference sequence). V lost 0 bases and J lost 0, with 7 bases in between. The CDR3 here is CASSLALASTDTQYF. The CDR3 DNA reads TGTGCCAGCAGCTTAGCCCTAGCGAGCACAGATACGCAGTATTTT.

The chain uses TRBV2 and TRBJ1-2; a weak D match, TRBD1 (5 bases). Germline V gene sequence: CDR1 SNHLY, CDR2 FYNNEI. This CDR3 has 14 amino acids. Deletions cut 4 bases from V and 4 bases from J, with 13 bases between. This chain's CDR3 is CASSGRGSGYGYTF. The CDR3 nucleotides are TGTGCCAGCAGTGGTAGGGGCTCCGGCTATGGCTACACCTTC.

The gene calls are TRBV11-1 and TRBJ2-6; no clear D gene. CDR3 length equals 18 residues. Germline loops: CDR1 SGHAT, CDR2 FQDESV (reference sequence). Trimming pared 4 bases from V and 0 bases from J, leaving 16 bases between. The CDR3 nucleotides are TGTGCCAGCAGCTCAGACGACTTTGGGCTCTCTGGGGCCAACGTCCTGACTTTC. Its translation: CASSSDDFGLSGANVLTF.

This clonotype showed up just a few times. The V gene is TRBV29-1, the J gene TRBJ1-1, with no clear D. Germline CDR1 reads SQVTM; CDR2 reads ANQGSEA. CDR3 length equals 11 residues. The V end was cut by 5 bases, the J end by 5 bases, with 9 bases between. CDR3 DNA sequence: TGCAGCGTTAAACGAGAGACTGAAGCTTTCTTT. This sequence encodes CSVKRETEAFF.

A few counts support this clonotype. The V and J genes are TRBV5-5 and TRBJ1-1; D gene uncertain. V was cut by 4 bases and J by 1 base, with 14 bases left in between. This CDR3 has 15 amino acids. Germline CDR1 reads SGHKS; CDR2 reads YYEKEE (reference sequence). Here the CDR3 DNA reads TGTGCCAGCAGCCCGGGGAGCGGTCAGAACACTGAAGCTTTCTTT. Translated: CASSPGSGQNTEAFF.

V and J are TRBV3-1 and TRBJ2-6; D call uncertain. There are 18 residues in the CDR3. CDR1 LGHDT and CDR2 YNNKEL come from the germline V gene (reference sequence). The ends were cut back, 1 base at V and 4 bases at J, with 17 bases in the middle. In nucleotides, the CDR3 is TGTGCCAGCAGCCAAGGTTTGTTTAGGGTCTCCGGGGCCAACGTCCTGACTTTC. Encoded protein: CASSQGLFRVSGANVLTF.

The J gene is TRBJ2-5, the V gene TRBV5-5; maybe TRBD2 (6 bases). Germline V CDR1 and CDR2: SGHKS, YYEKEE (reference sequence). The length of the CDR3 is 15 residues. Trimming took 4 bases from V and 0 from J, leaving 13 bases between them. CDR3 residues: CASSAGPLYQETQYF. Written as DNA, the CDR3 is TGTGCCAGCAGCGCGGGACCCCTGTACCAAGAGACCCAGTACTTC.

This clonotype was seen only a few times. The chain joins TRBV6-2 or TRBV6-3 to TRBJ2-7; 13 bases are a match to TRBD2. The CDR3 consists of 14 residues. The V gene's germline CDR1 is MNHEY and CDR2 SVGEGT. The J segment lost 6 bases and the V segment lost 5 bases, leaving 4 bases of the junction unmatched. The DNA of the CDR3 is TGTGCCAGCAGTAATGGACTAGCGGGAGCCGAGCAGTACGTC. Its translation: CASSNGLAGAEQYV.

This clonotype occurred many times. One junction end does not reproduce the germline sequence, and a read error may be involved. The V gene is TRBV5-1, the J gene TRBJ2-2; the D is unclear. The germline V gene has CDR1 SGHRS and CDR2 YFSETQ. This CDR3 is 15 amino acids long. The CDR3 sequence is CASSLGSTNTGELFF. Written as DNA, the CDR3 is TGTGCCAGCAGCTTAGGTTCCACGAACACCGGGGAGCTGTTTTTT.

A few counts support this clonotype. Here the CDR3 reads CASSVDRDGWNTIYF. The CDR3 coding sequence is TGTGCCAGCAGCGTCGACAGGGACGGCTGGAACACCATATATTTT. The chain links TRBV7-8 to TRBJ1-3; TRBD1 agrees at 7 bases. V dropped 5 bases and J dropped 7; count of bases not matched to a gene: 11. The CDR3 contains 15 residues. CDR1 is SGHVS and CDR2 is FQNEAQ in the germline V gene.

This clonotype came up many times. The J gene is TRBJ2-1, the V gene TRBV12-3 or TRBV12-4; 8 bases align to TRBD2. The CDR3 contains 15 residues. Trimming at V came to 7 bases and at J to 4 bases, leaving 9 bases not matched to a gene. The CDR3 DNA sequence: TGTGCCAGCACGAGGGGACTAGGGGGATACAATGAGCAGTTCTTC. It codes for CASTRGLGGYNEQFF.

The chain couples TRBV6-1 to TRBJ2-7; 8 bases align to TRBD1. J was trimmed by 4 bases and V by 4 bases; bases with no gene match: 9. This CDR3 contains 15 residues. Germline V lookup: CDR1 MNHNS, CDR2 SASEGT. Here the CDR3 reads CASSADQGAGYEQYV. DNA for the CDR3: TGTGCCAGCAGTGCCGACCAGGGGGCTGGGTACGAGCAGTACGTC.

The genes are TRBV24-1 and TRBJ1-1; D may be TRBD1 (5 bases). The germline V gene has CDR1 KGHDR and CDR2 SFDVKD. Trimming took 9 bases from V and 1 from J, leaving 11 bases between them. The CDR3 loop spans 13 amino acids. The CDR3 DNA sequence: TGTGCCACCTCGTCAGGGTCGAACACTGAAGCTTTCTTT. Translated: CATSSGSNTEAFF.

In this sample, this clonotype turned up a few times. CDR3 residues: CASSPSTRTSGRATDTQYF. CDR3 nucleotides: TGTGCCAGCAGTCCCTCTACCCGGACTAGCGGGAGGGCAACAGATACGCAGTATTTT. The V gene is TRBV3-1, the J gene TRBJ2-3; 15 positions agree with TRBD2. CDR1 is LGHDT and CDR2 is YNNKEL in the germline V gene (reference sequence). The CDR3 has 19 residues. Germline trimming cut 6 bases from V and 3 bases from J; bases unmatched to any gene: 13.

This chain links TRBV2 with TRBJ2-5; TRBD1 matches 7 bases. With 8 bases clipped from V and 5 bases from J, the junction kept 5 bases outside the gene matches. The CDR3 runs to 12 residues. Germline CDR1 is SNHLY and CDR2 is FYNNEI. CDR3 nucleotide sequence: TGTGCCAGCGCGTTCAGGGGGGAGACCCAGTACTTC. Translation: CASAFRGETQYF.

This clonotype has only a few counts. The gene calls are TRBV20-1 and TRBJ2-3; 12 bases are a match to TRBD2. J was trimmed by 4 bases and V by 6 bases; bases with no gene match: 5. There are 14 residues in the CDR3. Germline-derived CDR1 and CDR2 are DFQATT and SNEGSKA (reference sequence). In DNA, the CDR3 is TGCAGTGCCCTGACTAGCGGGAGCGCAGATACGCAGTATTTT. Amino acid sequence: CSALTSGSADTQYF.

This clonotype was observed a few times. This sequence joins TRBV6-1 and TRBJ1-2; TRBD1 is a possible D gene (5 bases). V shed 7 bases and J shed 1 base, with 13 bases lying between them. The germline CDR1 and CDR2 sequences are MNHNS and SASEGT. The CDR3 contains 14 residues. The CDR3 protein is CASKRDGFNYGYTF. The CDR3 coding sequence is TGTGCCAGCAAAAGGGACGGATTTAACTATGGCTACACCTTC.

This clonotype appeared a few times. The CDR3: CASARGEDTQYF. DNA of the CDR3: TGTGCCAGCGCACGGGGGGAAGATACGCAGTATTTT. The chain employs TRBV18 and TRBJ2-3; 7 nucleotides align to TRBD2. Germline V gives CDR1 KGHSH, CDR2 LQKENI. This CDR3 region has 12 residues. J gave up 5 bases and V 8 bases, and 4 bases lay outside the gene matches.

V is TRBV5-1 and J is TRBJ1-1, with D uncertain. The CDR3 spans 15 residues. Germline values: CDR1 SGHRS, CDR2 YFSETQ. V was clipped by 0 bases and J by 7 bases, with 16 bases between them. In DNA, the CDR3 is TGCGCCAGCAGCTTGGATGGCGGAACCGCCCGTGAAGCTTTCTTT. Its protein product is CASSLDGGTAREAFF. The full variable domain, completed using reference TRBV5-1 and TRBJ1-1, is KAGVTQTPRYLIKTRGQQVTLSCSPISGHRSVSWYQQTPGQGLQFLFEYFSETQRNKGNFPGRFSGRQFSNSRSEMNVSTLELGDSALYLCASSLDGGTAREAFFGQGTRLTVV.

This clonotype occurred a few times. This sequence joins TRBV3-1 and TRBJ2-7; D is uncertain. The CDR3 covers 12 residues. Trimming shortened V by 0 bases and J by 4 bases, and 4 bases separated the two germline ends. Germline V CDR1 and CDR2: LGHDT, YNNKEL (reference sequence). CDR3 in amino acids: CASSQDKYEQYF. Written as DNA, the CDR3 is TGTGCCAGCAGCCAAGACAAGTACGAGCAGTACTTC.

The V gene is TRBV5-1, the J gene TRBJ1-2; D is undetermined. The CDR3 contains 12 residues. V was trimmed by 0 bases and J by 8 bases, leaving 8 bases between them. Germline V gene sequence: CDR1 SGHRS, CDR2 YFSETQ. CDR3 sequence: CASSLDPDGYTF. CDR3 DNA: TGCGCCAGCAGCTTGGACCCGGACGGCTACACCTTC. The variable domain in full, with the rest retrieved from reference TRBV5-1 and TRBJ1-2, is KAGVTQTPRYLIKTRGQQVTLSCSPISGHRSVSWYQQTPGQGLQFLFEYFSETQRNKGNFPGRFSGRQFSNSRSEMNVSTLELGDSALYLCASSLDPDGYTFGSGTRLTVV.